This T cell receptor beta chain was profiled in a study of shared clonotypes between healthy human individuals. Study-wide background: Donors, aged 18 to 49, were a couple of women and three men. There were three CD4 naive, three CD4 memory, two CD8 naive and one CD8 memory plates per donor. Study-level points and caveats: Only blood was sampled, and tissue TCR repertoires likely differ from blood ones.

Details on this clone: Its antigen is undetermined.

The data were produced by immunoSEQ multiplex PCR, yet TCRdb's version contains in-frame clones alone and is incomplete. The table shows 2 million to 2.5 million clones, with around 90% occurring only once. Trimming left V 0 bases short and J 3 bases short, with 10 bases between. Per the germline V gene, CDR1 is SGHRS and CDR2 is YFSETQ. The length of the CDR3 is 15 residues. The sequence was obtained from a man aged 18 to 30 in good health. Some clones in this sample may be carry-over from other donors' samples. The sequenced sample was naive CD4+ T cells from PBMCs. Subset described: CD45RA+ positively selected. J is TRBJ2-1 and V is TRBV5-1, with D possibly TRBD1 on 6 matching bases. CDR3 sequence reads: CASSLGETGYNEQFF. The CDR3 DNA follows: TGCGCCAGCAGCTTGGGTGAGACAGGCTACAATGAGCAGTTCTTC.